This TCR beta chain was captured by sequencing in a study of blood T cells in healthy people across ages. Through a sample-barcoded 5' primer and a J-beta primer mix, a second PCR was run for roughly 7 to 11 cycles. TCRdb ran MiXCR on the 5' RACE reads and lists one entry per CDR3 protein. The profile shows approximately 1,700,000 distinct CDR3 sequences, roughly 43% of them singletons. Germline V CDR1 and CDR2: MNHEY, SVGAGI. CDR3 length equals 14 residues. J gave up 5 bases and V 5 bases, and 4 bases lay outside the gene matches. Input material: blood. This rearrangement joins TRBV6-5 to TRBJ1-2; the match to TRBD1 covers 11 bases. The TCR comes from a human donor in good health. The CDR3 is CASSHGQGAYGYTF. In nucleotides, the CDR3 is TGTGCCAGCAGTCATGGACAGGGGGCTTATGGCTACACCTTC.